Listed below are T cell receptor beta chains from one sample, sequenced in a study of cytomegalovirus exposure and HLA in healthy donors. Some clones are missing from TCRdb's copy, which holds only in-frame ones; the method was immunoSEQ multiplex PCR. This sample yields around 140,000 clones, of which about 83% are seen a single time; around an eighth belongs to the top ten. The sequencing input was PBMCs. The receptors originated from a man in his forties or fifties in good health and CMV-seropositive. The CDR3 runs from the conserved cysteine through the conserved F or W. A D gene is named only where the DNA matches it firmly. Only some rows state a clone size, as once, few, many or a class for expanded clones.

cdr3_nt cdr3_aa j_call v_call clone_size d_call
TGTGCCAGCAGCTTAGTCGGGGGAGGGACCTACAATGAGCAGTTCTTC CASSLVGGGTYNEQFF TRBJ2-1 TRBV7-9 few TRBD2
TGTGCCAGCACCTTCGACAGGGGGCGGTACGAGCAGTACTTC CASTFDRGRYEQYF TRBJ2-7 TRBV28 - TRBD1
TGTGCCAGCAGCTCCTACGTTGGACAGGGAGATCAGCCCCAGCATTTT CASSSYVGQGDQPQHF TRBJ1-5 TRBV7-3 - TRBD1
TGTGCCAGCAAATTGGGGCTAGCGGGAGGTGACCTGGGGGAGCTGTTTTTT CASKLGLAGGDLGELFF TRBJ2-2 TRBV5-6 - TRBD2
TGTGCCAGCAGCTCTCAGGGTCTCGGCACTGAAGCTTTCTTT CASSSQGLGTEAFF TRBJ1-1 TRBV7-8 - -
TGTGCCAGCAGCCACGGGGGGTTCGCCTACGAGCAGTACTTC CASSHGGFAYEQYF TRBJ2-7 TRBV7-2 - TRBD2
TGCGCCAGCAGCCAAGAGGCGGGAAGCACAGATACGCAGTATTTT CASSQEAGSTDTQYF TRBJ2-3 TRBV4-3 few -
TGTGCCAGCAGTTACTCAAGGACAGGGGGCGAGCAGTTCTTC CASSYSRTGGEQFF TRBJ2-1 TRBV6-5 - TRBD1
TGTGCCAGCAGTCTCATACTAGCGGGAGCCAGTAATGAGCAGTTCTTC CASSLILAGASNEQFF TRBJ2-1 TRBV28 - TRBD2
TGTGCCAGCAGCTTAGGGGCTAGCGGCACCTACGAGCAGTACTTC CASSLGASGTYEQYF TRBJ2-7 TRBV11-3 once TRBD2
TGTGCCAGTAGTTCCCGGACATTAGCTAACTATGGCTACACCTTC CASSSRTLANYGYTF TRBJ1-2 TRBV19 few -
TGTGCCAGCAGCTTCGGACTAGCGGGAGACGCCAAAAACATTCAGTACTTC CASSFGLAGDAKNIQYF TRBJ2-4 TRBV5-6 - TRBD2
TGTGCCAGCAGCGCGAGGGGGAATACGCAGTATTTT CASSARGNTQYF TRBJ2-3 TRBV11-3 - -
TGTGCCAGCAGTTATTCGGAGGGGAATAATTCACCCCTCCACTTT CASSYSEGNNSPLHF TRBJ1-6 TRBV28 - -
TGCGCCAGCAGCTTGGGACCGGGACAACTAGGACTAGCGGCTTCCCCTCAGAACTCCTACGAGCAGTACTTC CASSLGPGQLGLAASPQNSYEQYF TRBJ2-7 TRBV5-1 - TRBD2
TGCGCCAGCAGTGAGTCGACCGGGACCTACAATGAGCAGTTCTTC CASSESTGTYNEQFF TRBJ2-1 TRBV10-1 - -
TGTGCCAGCAGCAGGGGGTGGACGCCATTTGCCGGGGAGCTGTTTTTT CASSRGWTPFAGELFF TRBJ2-2 TRBV9 - -
TGTGCCAGCAGCTCTGGGACAGGCGCCTACGAGCAGTACTTC CASSSGTGAYEQYF TRBJ2-7 TRBV7-9 - TRBD1
TGCAGCGTTAACAGTATATTTAATGTGAACACTGAAGCTTTCTTT CSVNSIFNVNTEAFF TRBJ1-1 TRBV29-1 few -
TGTGCCAGCAGCTTGGCCGCGAGCGGGGGCTACACCTTC CASSLAASGGYTF TRBJ1-2 TRBV5-4 - -
TGTGCCAGCAGGTCAGGGGGCGGCTACGAGCAGTACTTC CASRSGGGYEQYF TRBJ2-7 TRBV6-1 - TRBD1
TGCGCCAGCAGTGACAGCCACAGAAGTTGGGCTTTCTTT CASSDSHRSWAFF TRBJ1-1 TRBV10-2 - -
TGTGCCAGCAGGCCCCGGGACAGGGCTGGAAACACCATATATTTT CASRPRDRAGNTIYF TRBJ1-3 TRBV6-6 - TRBD1
TGTGCCAGCAGCCACCGGACTAGCGGTCAAGAGACCCAGTACTTC CASSHRTSGQETQYF TRBJ2-5 TRBV7-6 - TRBD2
TGCGCCAGCAGTGAAGTAGACACAGATACGCAGTATTTT CASSEVDTDTQYF TRBJ2-3 TRBV10-1 - -
TGTGCCAGCAGCCGGGACTCCCGTGCCGAGCAGTACTTC CASSRDSRAEQYF TRBJ2-7 TRBV11-2 - -
TGTGCCAGCAGCTTGGGGACAGCTGGAAACACCATATATTTT CASSLGTAGNTIYF TRBJ1-3 TRBV7-9 - TRBD1
TGCGCCAGCAGCGCGGACTACAATCAGCCCCAGCATTTT CASSADYNQPQHF TRBJ1-5 TRBV4-1 once -
TGTGCCGGGACCAAGGGGAGGGCCTACGAGCAGTACTTC CAGTKGRAYEQYF TRBJ2-7 TRBV11-2 - TRBD2
TGTGCCAGCAGTTTACAGGCGGGAGGGCCAAAGGGCGGGGAGCTGTTTTTT CASSLQAGGPKGGELFF TRBJ2-2 TRBV27 - TRBD2
TGCGCCAGCAGTGCACAACTGACAGGGAACACTGAAGCTTTCTTT CASSAQLTGNTEAFF TRBJ1-1 TRBV10-2 - -
TGTGCCAGTAGCCAGACAGGGTCGGAAAAACTGTTTTTT CASSQTGSEKLFF TRBJ1-4 TRBV19 - TRBD1
TGTGCCAGCTCACCCCCTTCCAGGTCTTACAATGAGCAGTTCTTC CASSPPSRSYNEQFF TRBJ2-1 TRBV18 once -
TGTGCCAGCAGCCCCGACAGGGTACCTCCTGAAGCTTTCTTT CASSPDRVPPEAFF TRBJ1-1 TRBV11-2 - TRBD1
TGTGCCAGCAGCGGAAGATGGGGGGACTCCACCGGGGAGCTGTTTTTT CASSGRWGDSTGELFF TRBJ2-2 TRBV5-4 - -
TGTGCCAGCAGTCCCCCCGTGGGGGGGGGACAATCCTACGAGCAGTACTTC CASSPPVGGGQSYEQYF TRBJ2-7 TRBV28 few -
TGCGCCAGCAGCCCATTCAGCACAGATACGCAGTATTTT CASSPFSTDTQYF TRBJ2-3 TRBV5-1 - -
TGTGCCAGCAGAACAGGCCTCTCTGGAAACACCATATATTTT CASRTGLSGNTIYF TRBJ1-3 TRBV7-2 - -
TGTGCCAGCAGTTTCGTCGGCACAGATACGCAGTATTTT CASSFVGTDTQYF TRBJ2-3 TRBV27 - -
TGTGCCAGCAGTCAACAAGGGGATGAGCAGTTCTTC CASSQQGDEQFF TRBJ2-1 TRBV6-5 - -
TGCGCCAGCAGCTTGGACGGCGGGAGCCAAGAGACCCAGTACTTC CASSLDGGSQETQYF TRBJ2-5 TRBV5-1 - TRBD2
TGTGCCAGCAGCTTGTCCCCCGCGGCGGGAGTAGAGACCCAGTACTTC CASSLSPAAGVETQYF TRBJ2-5 TRBV5-4 once TRBD2
TGTGCCAGCAGCCGGGGGGGACGCGGTAATCAGCCCCAGCATTTT CASSRGGRGNQPQHF TRBJ1-5 TRBV7-2 - -
TGTGCCAGCAGCTTCATCTCCGGGACAGGGGGCTTCGAGCAGTACTTC CASSFISGTGGFEQYF TRBJ2-7 TRBV27 - TRBD1
TGTGCCAGCAGTGAAGTTCAGGGATCAATTTCACCCCTCCACTTT CASSEVQGSISPLHF TRBJ1-6 TRBV6-1 - -
TGTGCCAGCAGTCCCGAGAAGTACACTGAAGCTTTCTTT CASSPEKYTEAFF TRBJ1-1 TRBV2 - -